The entry below gives a single TCR beta chain sequence along with its context. This clonotype showed up many times. The specificity of this receptor is unknown. It has no much larger one-base neighbor in the sample; base qualities were not kept. The data stem from a study of Graves' ophthalmopathy and Graves' hyperthyroidism (dated by TCRdb to between 2018 and 2020). Turning to the overall study: Hyperthyroidism was considered stable if no progression to ophthalmopathy occurred within 18 months of follow-up. In total, 135 blood samples were TCR-sequenced: approximately 42 ophthalmopathy, some 75 hyperthyroidism and approximately 17 hyperthyroidism-to-ophthalmopathy patients. T-cell repertoires of thyroid tissue and blood were compared in a handful of hyperthyroidism patients. The study used signatures of the TCR beta repertoire to tell Graves' ophthalmopathy apart from Graves' hyperthyroidism and to predict which patients would progress to ophthalmopathy. Following sample collection, hyperthyroidism patients were given methimazole at a starting dose of 30 mg daily, and ophthalmopathy patients were given high-dose intravenous methylprednisolone. A discovery set of 95 to 100 patients (under 45 ophthalmopathy, 60 or so stable hyperthyroidism) was enrolled to explore V-J signatures distinguishing ophthalmopathy from hyperthyroidism. For independent validation, a separate cohort was made up of approximately 19 hyperthyroidism patients plus 17 patients who later progressed from hyperthyroidism to ophthalmopathy.

For repertoire sequencing, the TCR beta CDR3 regions were amplified from RNA transcripts. The first round of RT-PCR was done with HTBI primers and the Qiagen OneStep RT-PCR kit, and was followed by a second round of multiplex PCR, then size selection and purification. Libraries were sequenced paired-end with 100 bp reads on an Illumina HiSeq2000. The original methods were these. SOAPnuke was used for read processing, and reads with adapters, uncalled bases, a mean Phred below 15, or no exact constant-primer or identifier match were discarded. High-quality paired reads were merged with COPE v1.2.5. Clonotypes were defined as unique nucleotide sequences and were aligned to IMGT TRB V, D and J references using MiTCR v1.1. Analysis was restricted to V-J combinations with a frequency above 0.0001, which covered 99.2% of repertoires. For each V-J combination, a TCR clonal expansion and chaos score was defined as the ratio of F50 clonal expansion to chaos observed in the TCRdist matrix. Features were reduced by Welch's t-statistics and random forest to over 10 V-J combinations, which fed a naive Bayes classifier. Thyroid-blood repertoire similarity was quantified with the Morisita-Horn index. TCRdb reran the public reads through fastp at Q25 and MiXCR, keeping productive beta chains. Each record represents a unique CDR3 protein, reported with the most common genes and DNA among its rows. The V and J calls and clone size come from TCRdb's table, not from the authors' own analysis. Across this sample there are about 1.1 million distinct CDR3 sequences, with 35% to 40% seen only once. The top ten constitute 8.5% to 14% of the sample.

Study-level results and caveats: Most expanded thyroid clonotypes with frequency above 0.001 were also detected in blood, suggesting blood repertoires may reflect the thyroid immune response. In validation, the model predicted ophthalmopathy progression with about 71% sensitivity and 72.22% specificity; roughly 12 predicted patients were CT-confirmed with GO in a median of approximately six months. The 13-signature model separated ophthalmopathy from stable hyperthyroidism with 87.88% sensitivity and around 81% specificity in cross-validation, and 80%/75% in the test set. Sample size was not statistically predetermined, and group allocation was not concealed from the investigators.

Patients with hyperthyroidism were aged 18 to 65 years, had been newly diagnosed, and had a disease duration of less than 2 months. Patients were excluded if they had other autoimmune diseases, uncontrolled infections, pregnancy or lactation. Diagnosis relied on clinical symptoms, serum thyroxine, TRAb, thyroid ultrasound and orbital computed tomography. Total RNA was extracted using Trizol reagent, and RNA quality was checked on an Agilent 2100 Bioanalyzer. Input material: peripheral blood or thyroid tissue (not recorded which). The sequence was obtained from an adult man with Graves' hyperthyroidism.

The DNA reads as follows: TGCGCCAGCAGCTTTGGGACAGGGGACTACGAGCAGTACTTC. The resulting protein is CASSFGTGDYEQYF. The chain employs TRBV4-3 and TRBJ2-7; TRBD1 matches 10 bases in the middle. The germline V gene provides CDR1 LGHNA and CDR2 YSLEER. The CDR3 goes from the cysteine to the phenylalanine over 14 residues. Solely the CDR3 DNA is kept, with 42 bases framed from the first base. Relative to germline, V is missing 5 bases and J is missing 3 bases, with 4 bases of the junction outside any gene match.